The 25 T cell receptor beta chains reported below all come from one sample, sequenced in a study of identical twins. A single record per CDR3 protein comes from TCRdb applying MiXCR to the 5' RACE reads. Here the sample spans a few hundred thousand distinct CDR3 sequences, approximately 24% being singletons. Another study also made use of these data, one on T cells expressing NK-cell markers.

Source material: CD4+ T cells sorted from blood. These receptors were collected from a young woman in good health.

V and J are TRBV3-1 and TRBJ1-2; the match to TRBD1 covers 7 bases. Germline-derived CDR1 and CDR2 are LGHDT and YNNKEL (reference sequence). Trimming at V came to 0 bases and at J to 5 bases, leaving 9 bases not matched to a gene. This CDR3 has 16 residues. The DNA for the CDR3 is TGTGCCAGCAGCCAAGATGACCAGGGGGATAGATATGGCTACACCTTC. This encodes CASSQDDQGDRYGYTF.

This clonotype was seen only a few times. The gene calls are TRBV20-1 and TRBJ1-4; D is perhaps TRBD1 (6 bases). CDR3 length: 15 residues. Germline V gene data show CDR1 as DFQATT and CDR2 as SNEGSKA (reference sequence). Trimming removed 6 bases at V and 3 bases at J, with 17 bases between. The CDR3 coding sequence is TGCAGTGCCGGACGGGGGGCTTGGGCTAATGAAAAACTGTTTTTT. Translated: CSAGRGAWANEKLFF.

With respect to this clonotype: At one boundary the junction diverges from the germline segment, which might be a read error. The rearrangement joins TRBV7-7 to TRBJ2-5, with 9 positions matching TRBD1. Germline V CDR1 and CDR2: SSHAT, FNYEAQ (reference sequence). The CDR3 runs 14 residues. The CDR3 here is CASSTPGQGETQYF. The DNA for the CDR3 is TGTGCTAGCAGCACGCCGGGACAGGGAGAGACCCAGTACTTC.

V usage is TRBV7-9 and J usage is TRBJ2-1, with a weak D call TRBD1 (5 bases). This CDR3 is built from 14 residues. Germline V gives CDR1 SEHNR, CDR2 FQNEAQ (reference sequence). Trimming removed 8 bases at V and 0 bases at J, with 11 bases between. The CDR3 nucleotides are TGTGCCAGCGGGGCGGATCGCTCCTACAATGAGCAGTTCTTC. Its protein is CASGADRSYNEQFF.

This rearrangement joins TRBV20-1 to TRBJ2-2; the match to TRBD2 covers 12 bases. This CDR3 has 16 amino acids. Unmatched junction bases numbered 12, after V lost 6 bases and J lost 7 bases. Germline V gene lookup returns CDR1 DFQATT and CDR2 SNEGSKA (reference sequence). The CDR3 spells CSAQRTSGTRGGELFF. The CDR3 DNA is TGCAGTGCACAAAGGACTAGCGGGACCAGGGGCGGGGAGCTGTTTTTT.

This chain joins TRBV20-1 and TRBJ2-2; 7 bases line up with TRBD1. CDR1 DFQATT and CDR2 SNEGSKA come from the germline V gene (reference sequence). V trimming: 3 bases; J trimming: 0 bases; junction bases outside the gene matches: 1. The CDR3 is 14 residues long. The CDR3, as DNA: TGCAGTGCTAGGGGACAGCCGAACACCGGGGAGCTGTTTTTT. It specifies CSARGQPNTGELFF.

This clonotype has ten or more counts. This chain joins TRBV4-3 and TRBJ2-5, with 10 bases matching TRBD1. With V trimmed by 4 bases and J by 5 bases, 7 bases remained unmatched. Germline V gene sequence: CDR1 LGHNA, CDR2 YSLEER. The CDR3 is 15 amino acids. CDR3 amino acids: CASSLGTGDKETQYF. The CDR3 DNA sequence: TGCGCCAGCAGCCTAGGGACAGGGGACAAGGAGACCCAGTACTTC.

The gene calls are TRBV10-3 and TRBJ2-3, with 10 bases that match TRBD2. Germline loops: CDR1 ENHRY, CDR2 SYGVKD. After removal of 6 bases from V and 4 bases from J, the junction contained 4 bases not matched to a gene. This CDR3 region has 14 residues. The DNA of the CDR3 is TGTGCCATCAGCAGGACTAGCGGCCCAGATACGCAGTATTTT. Encoded protein: CAISRTSGPDTQYF.

This clonotype was seen more than once but under ten times. This rearrangement joins TRBV3-1 to TRBJ2-7; TRBD2 agrees at 11 bases. The junction had 6 bases not matched to a gene; V was cut back by 5 bases and J by 3 bases. This CDR3 spans 15 amino acids. The germline V gene has CDR1 LGHDT and CDR2 YNNKEL (reference sequence). The DNA of the CDR3 is TGTGCCAGCAGCTGGGTACTAGCGGGAGTCTACGAGCAGTACTTC. It yields the protein CASSWVLAGVYEQYF.

The sample holds many counts of this clonotype. The rearrangement links TRBV9 to TRBJ2-1, with D maybe TRBD2 (6 bases). The CDR3 runs 16 residues. The V end was cut by 0 bases, the J end by 3 bases, with 13 bases between. CDR1 SGDLS and CDR2 YYNGEE come from the germline V gene. CDR3 loop: CASSVDGDLLYNEQFF. The CDR3 region has the DNA TGTGCCAGCAGCGTAGACGGGGACTTACTCTACAATGAGCAGTTCTTC.

CDR3 bases: TGTGCCAGCAACGCAGGGGTCTCTGGGGCCAACGTCCTGACTTTC. Its translation: CASNAGVSGANVLTF. The genes are TRBV6-1 and TRBJ2-6; tentatively, D is TRBD1 (6 bases). V lost 7 bases to trimming and J lost 0 bases, with 10 bases between them. Per the germline V gene, CDR1 is MNHNS and CDR2 is SASEGT. The CDR3 is made up of 15 amino acids.

The chain employs TRBV20-1 and TRBJ2-3, with 15 bases lining up with TRBD2. Germline assignment: CDR1 DFQATT and CDR2 SNEGSKA (reference sequence). The trim removed 1 base at V and 6 bases at J, leaving 5 bases unmatched. The CDR3 contains 16 residues. CDR3 in amino acids: CSARGTSGGAWDTQYF. The CDR3 DNA follows: TGCAGTGCTAGAGGGACTAGCGGGGGGGCCTGGGATACGCAGTATTTT.

The genes are TRBV3-1 and TRBJ1-1; D is possibly TRBD1 (5 bases). Between the trimmed V and J ends, which lost 0 bases and 6 bases, there was a span of 8 bases. There are 13 residues in the CDR3. Germline V CDR1 and CDR2: LGHDT, YNNKEL (reference sequence). In DNA form, the CDR3 reads TGTGCCAGCAGCCAAGAGGGGACGTCTGAAGCTTTCTTT. Amino acids: CASSQEGTSEAFF.

V usage is TRBV5-6 and J usage is TRBJ2-3; D not resolved. From germline, CDR1 is SGHDT and CDR2 YYEEEE. V was pared by 3 bases and J by 2 bases, with 16 bases between. CDR3 length: 16 residues. The CDR3 reads CASSYHPSRVTDTQYF. In DNA, the CDR3 is TGTGCCAGCAGCTACCATCCCAGCCGTGTCACAGATACGCAGTATTTT.

V is TRBV6-2 or TRBV6-3 and J is TRBJ2-7; D is ambiguous. V was pared by 5 bases and J by 3 bases, with 11 bases between. CDR3 length: 13 residues. Germline V lookup: CDR1 MNHEY, CDR2 SVGEGT. CDR3 DNA: TGTGCCAGCAGTCCCCGCTTTCTCTACGAGCAGTACTTC. As protein: CASSPRFLYEQYF.

This chain links TRBV12-3 or TRBV12-4 with TRBJ2-1, with TRBD2 matching 9 bases. The CDR3 sequence is 16 residues long. With 6 bases clipped from V and 6 bases from J, the junction kept 12 bases outside the gene matches. The CDR3: CASRARSGSRTNEQFF. CDR3 coding DNA: TGTGCCAGCAGGGCCCGTAGCGGGAGTCGCACCAATGAGCAGTTCTTC.

V gene TRBV2 combines with J gene TRBJ2-7; D uncertain. From germline, CDR1 is SNHLY and CDR2 FYNNEI. The CDR3 has 12 residues. With 5 bases removed from V and 4 bases from J, the gap between germline ends came to 9 bases. DNA of the CDR3: TGTGCCAGCAGTATGGCCAAGTACGAGCAGTACTTC. Translated, it gives CASSMAKYEQYF.

The CDR3 DNA reads TGCAGTGCTAGAGGTGGAACTGAGCAGTTCTTC. Protein: CSARGGTEQFF. The rearrangement uses TRBV20-1 and TRBJ2-1; D is unresolved. The CDR3 is 11 amino acids. V was cut by 1 base and J by 9 bases, with 7 bases left in between. CDR1 DFQATT and CDR2 SNEGSKA come from the germline V gene (reference sequence).

Remarks on this clonotype: One end of the junction varies from germline; a read error may be responsible. This chain uses TRBV12-3 or TRBV12-4 with TRBJ1-1, with D uncertain. This CDR3 has 13 residues. CDR3 sequence: CASCSPSNTEALF. Written as DNA, the CDR3 is TGTGCCAGCTGTTCCCCCTCGAACACTGAAGCTCTCTTT.

This clonotype has a handful of counts. This chain connects TRBV29-1 to TRBJ2-7; D unresolved. This CDR3 is 12 amino acids long. CDR1 SQVTM and CDR2 ANQGSEA come from the germline V gene. The ends were cut back, 5 bases at V and 2 bases at J, with 10 bases in the middle. CDR3 residues: CSVIGLAYEQYF. The CDR3 region has the DNA TGCAGCGTTATAGGCCTTGCCTACGAGCAGTACTTC.

This clonotype came up a few times. The chain uses TRBV7-9 and TRBJ2-5; TRBD2 might be the D (6 bases). The CDR3 length is 15 residues. The ends were cut back, 1 base at V and 4 bases at J, with 13 bases in the middle. Germline-derived CDR1 and CDR2 are SEHNR and FQNEAQ (reference sequence). CDR3 nucleotide sequence: TGTGCCAGCAGCTTAGTCACGGGAGTAGTAGAGACCCAGTACTTC. Protein: CASSLVTGVVETQYF.

V is TRBV10-2 and J is TRBJ2-7; D assignment may be TRBD1 or TRBD2 (5 bases each). The CDR3 loop spans 16 amino acids. Germline CDR1 WSHSY, CDR2 SAAADI. V was pared by 2 bases and J by 4 bases, with 18 bases between. The DNA for the CDR3 is TGCGCCAGCAGTGAGGCTCTAAGGGGAGCTTTTTACGAGCAGTACTTC. It is translated as CASSEALRGAFYEQYF.

This chain links TRBV4-3 with TRBJ2-7, with 9 bases fitting TRBD1. The junction had 17 bases not matched to a gene; V was cut back by 5 bases and J by 0 bases. Germline loops: CDR1 LGHNA, CDR2 YSLEER. CDR3 size: 19 residues. This CDR3 is CASSEGPAVDRGSSYEQYF. The CDR3 coding sequence is TGCGCCAGCAGCGAAGGCCCCGCTGTTGACAGGGGGTCCTCCTACGAGCAGTACTTC.

This clonotype has only a few counts. J is TRBJ1-2 and V is TRBV20-1, with D hard to call. The V end lost 0 bases, the J end lost 0 bases, and 14 bases lay between the germline ends. Germline V CDR1 and CDR2: DFQATT, SNEGSKA (reference sequence). The CDR3 extends over 16 amino acids. The CDR3 nucleotides read TGCAGTGCTAGAGATCGTACGGGCCGGGCTAACTATGGCTACACCTTC. It yields the protein CSARDRTGRANYGYTF.

A single count supports this clonotype. The rearrangement links TRBV25-1 to TRBJ1-4, with TRBD1 identical over 8 bases. CDR1 MGHDK and CDR2 SYGVNS come from the germline V gene. V shed 5 bases and J 8 bases; nucleotides not matched to a gene: 10. There are 15 residues in the CDR3. The CDR3 reads CASSQLQGAGEKLFF. The CDR3 coding sequence is TGTGCCAGCAGTCAACTTCAGGGGGCGGGCGAAAAACTGTTTTTT.